This T cell receptor beta chain was profiled in a study of blood T cells in healthy people across ages. The count of this clonotype is one. What it binds is unknown. Notes on the study in general: Long-lived donors had more naive CD4+ cells and higher diversity than aged donors.

The trim removed 9 bases at V and 5 bases at J, leaving 6 bases unmatched. Germline lookup yields CDR1 LNHNV and CDR2 YYDKDF (reference sequence). The CDR3 is 12 residues long. Combining a sample-barcoded 5' primer with a J-beta primer mix, a second PCR ran for roughly 6 to 12 cycles. MiXCR was run by TCRdb on the 5' RACE reads, yielding one entry per CDR3 protein. The top ten clones hold 5.5% to 8% of a sample with about 1.4 million distinct CDR3 sequences, almost 60% of them seen once. The rearrangement uses TRBV15 and TRBJ2-5; 7 positions agree with TRBD2. The origin of this receptor is a man aged 18 to 30 in good health. Material for sequencing was blood. The CDR3 DNA reads as TGTGCCACGAACGGGGGGTCTGAGACCCAGTACTTC. It encodes CATNGGSETQYF.